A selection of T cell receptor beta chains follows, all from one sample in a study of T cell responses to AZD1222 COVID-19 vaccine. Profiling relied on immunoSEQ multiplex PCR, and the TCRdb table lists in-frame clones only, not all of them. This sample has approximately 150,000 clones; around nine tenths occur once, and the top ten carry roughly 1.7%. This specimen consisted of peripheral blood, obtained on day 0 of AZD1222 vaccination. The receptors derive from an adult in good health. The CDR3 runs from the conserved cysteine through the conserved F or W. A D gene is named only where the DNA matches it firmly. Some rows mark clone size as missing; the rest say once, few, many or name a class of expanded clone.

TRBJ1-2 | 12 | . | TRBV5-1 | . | TGCGCCAGCAGCTCGTCGCAGGGCGGCTACACCTTC | CASSSSQGGYTF
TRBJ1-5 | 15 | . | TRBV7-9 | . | TGTGCCAGCAGCTTGATGGGGGACGGCAATCAGCCCCAGCATTTT | CASSLMGDGNQPQHF
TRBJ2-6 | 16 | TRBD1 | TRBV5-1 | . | TGCGCCAGCAGCTTGGTCACAGGGGCTGGGGCCAACGTCCTGACTTTC | CASSLVTGAGANVLTF
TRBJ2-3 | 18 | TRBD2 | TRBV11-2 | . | TGTGCCAGCAGCTTAACCGATAGCGGGCCGACCGGCACAGATACGCAGTATTTT | CASSLTDSGPTGTDTQYF
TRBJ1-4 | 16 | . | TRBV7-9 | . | TGTGCCAGCAGCTTTCAGGATACAGGAACTAATGAAAAACTGTTTTTT | CASSFQDTGTNEKLFF
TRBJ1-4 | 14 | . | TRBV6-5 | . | TGTGCCAGCAGTTACGGAGGGGTCAGGGAAAAACTGTTTTTT | CASSYGGVREKLFF
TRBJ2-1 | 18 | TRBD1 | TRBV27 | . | TGTGCCAGCAGTTTATGGGGCGGGACAGGGGGCGCGGGGAATGAGCAGTTCTTC | CASSLWGGTGGAGNEQFF
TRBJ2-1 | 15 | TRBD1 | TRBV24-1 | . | TGTGCCACCAGTGAACTTCGGACAGGGGGGAATGAGCAGTTCTTC | CATSELRTGGNEQFF
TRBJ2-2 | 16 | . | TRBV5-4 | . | TGTGCCAGCAGCTTGCAGGGCAGGGGGAACACCGGGGAGCTGTTTTTT | CASSLQGRGNTGELFF
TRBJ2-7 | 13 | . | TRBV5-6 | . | TGTGCCAGCAGTTACGGGACCGCTTTCGAGCAGTACTTC | CASSYGTAFEQYF
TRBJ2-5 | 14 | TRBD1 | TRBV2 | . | TGTGCCAGTAGCCCGGGACAGGGGTATGAGACCCAGTACTTC | CASSPGQGYETQYF
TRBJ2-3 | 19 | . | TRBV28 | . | TGTGCCAGCAGTTTAGTAGTGGCGCGGGTCGATAAAGGCACAGATACGCAGTATTTT | CASSLVVARVDKGTDTQYF
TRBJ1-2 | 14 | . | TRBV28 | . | TGTGCCAGCAGTTTTTCTGGTGTGGGCCATGGCTACACCTTC | CASSFSGVGHGYTF
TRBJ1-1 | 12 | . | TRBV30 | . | TGTGCCTCCTCCCGGGGAGGGGCTGAAGCTTTCTTT | CASSRGGAEAFF
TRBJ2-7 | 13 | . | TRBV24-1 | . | TGTGCCACCAGTGATTTCGACGGATACGAGCAGTACTTC | CATSDFDGYEQYF
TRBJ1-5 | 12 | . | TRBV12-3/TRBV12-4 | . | TGTGCCAGCAGCTTGTCCGATCAGCCCCAGCATTTT | CASSLSDQPQHF
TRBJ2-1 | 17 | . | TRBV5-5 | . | TGTGCCAGCAGCTTGGAGCCGGCGGTTAGCTCCTACAATGAGCAGTTCTTC | CASSLEPAVSSYNEQFF
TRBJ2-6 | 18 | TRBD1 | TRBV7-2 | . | TGTGCCAGCAGCTTAGGGGGACAGGGGGCAGGTGGGGCCAACGTCCTGACTTTC | CASSLGGQGAGGANVLTF
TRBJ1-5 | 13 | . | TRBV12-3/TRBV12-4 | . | TGTGCCAGCAGCTTTGGGGGCAATCAGCCCCAGCATTTT | CASSFGGNQPQHF
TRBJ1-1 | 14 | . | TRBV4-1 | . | TGCGCCAGCAGCGAATTGACAGTCAACACTGAAGCTTTCTTT | CASSELTVNTEAFF
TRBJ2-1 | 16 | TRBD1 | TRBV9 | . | TGTGCCAGCAGCGTAGAAGCGGGACAGGGAGCCGGTGAGCAGTTCTTC | CASSVEAGQGAGEQFF
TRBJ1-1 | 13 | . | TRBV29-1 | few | TGCAGCGTTGGTTTCGGGGCCGACACTGAAGCTTTCTTT | CSVGFGADTEAFF
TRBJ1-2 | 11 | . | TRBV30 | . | TGTGCCTGGAGTGCTAACTATGGCTACACCTTC | CAWSANYGYTF
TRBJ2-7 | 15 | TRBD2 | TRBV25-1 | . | TGTGCCAGCAGTGGACTAGCGGAAAGCTCCTACGAGCAGTACTTC | CASSGLAESSYEQYF
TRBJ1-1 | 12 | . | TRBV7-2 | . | TGTGCCAGCAGCCTAGGGGGGGCCGAAGCTTTCTTT | CASSLGGAEAFF
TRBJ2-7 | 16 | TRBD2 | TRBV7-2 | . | TGTGCCAGCAGCTTAGGAGTGGGGGGGAAATCCTACGAGCAGTACTTC | CASSLGVGGKSYEQYF
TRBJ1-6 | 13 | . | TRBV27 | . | TGTGCCAGCAGTTTAGTTCCGGATTCACCCCTCCACTTT | CASSLVPDSPLHF
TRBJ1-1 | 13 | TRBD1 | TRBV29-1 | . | TGCAGCGTGCAGACAGGGGATCGGACTGAAGCTTTCTTT | CSVQTGDRTEAFF
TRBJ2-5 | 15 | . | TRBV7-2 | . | TGTGCCAGCAGCTTAGACAGTCGACTAGGGGAGACCCAGTACTTC | CASSLDSRLGETQYF
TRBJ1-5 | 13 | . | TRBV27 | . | TGTGCCAGCAGTGTCTACAGGGTTCAGCCCCAGCATTTT | CASSVYRVQPQHF
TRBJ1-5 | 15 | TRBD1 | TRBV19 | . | TGTGCCAGTAGCCCATCGGGACAGTCGAATCAGCCCCAGCATTTT | CASSPSGQSNQPQHF
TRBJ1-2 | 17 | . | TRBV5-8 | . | TGTGCCAGCAGCTTGTTCACGAGCTCCACCCAAGTCTATGGCTACACCTTC | CASSLFTSSTQVYGYTF
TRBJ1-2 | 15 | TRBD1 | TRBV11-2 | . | TGTGCCAGCAGCCCAACGGGACAGGCAGGCTATGGCTACACCTTC | CASSPTGQAGYGYTF
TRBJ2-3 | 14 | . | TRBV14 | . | TGTGCCAGCAGCCAAGATCGGGTTACAGATACGCAGTATTTT | CASSQDRVTDTQYF
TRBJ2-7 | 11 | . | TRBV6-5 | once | TGTGCCAGCAGATGCTCCTACGAGCAGTACTTC | CASRCSYEQYF
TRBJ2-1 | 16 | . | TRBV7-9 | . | TGTGCCAGCAGCTTAGCGGGAGCGGCCGTTGCTTCTGGGCAGTTCTTC | CASSLAGAAVASGQFF
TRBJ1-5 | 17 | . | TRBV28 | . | TGTGCCAGCAGTTCGACTCTTAGGAGGAGGGGCAATCAGCCCCAGCATTTT | CASSSTLRRRGNQPQHF
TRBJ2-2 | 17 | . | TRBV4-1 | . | TGCGCCAGCAGCTCCCAGGGGAGGGGGAGGAGGACCGGGGAGCTGTTTTTT | CASSSQGRGRRTGELFF
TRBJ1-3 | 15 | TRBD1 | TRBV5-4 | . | TGTGCCAGCAGCCCCGGGACAGGGACTGGTTACACCATATATTTT | CASSPGTGTGYTIYF
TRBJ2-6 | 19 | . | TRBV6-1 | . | TGTGCCAGCAGTGAACGGCAGAGGGCCGCGACCTCTGGGGCCAACGTCCTGACTTTC | CASSERQRAATSGANVLTF
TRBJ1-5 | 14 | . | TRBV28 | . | TGTGCCAGCAGTACAGGGCTCCCGACTCAGCCCCAGCATTTT | CASSTGLPTQPQHF
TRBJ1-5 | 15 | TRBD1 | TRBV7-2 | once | TGTGCCAGCAGCTTAGGCCGACAGGGAAGCCAGCCCCAGCATTTT | CASSLGRQGSQPQHF
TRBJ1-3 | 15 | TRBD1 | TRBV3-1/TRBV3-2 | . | TGTGCCAGCAGCCAACAGGGGGCATCTGGGAACACCATATATTTT | CASSQQGASGNTIYF
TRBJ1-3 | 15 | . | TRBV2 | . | TGTGCCAGCAGCGCGGAACAGGGATCTGGAAACACCATATATTTT | CASSAEQGSGNTIYF
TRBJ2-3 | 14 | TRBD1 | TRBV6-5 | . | TGTGCCAGCACCCTAGAGACAGGGTCAGATACGCAGTATTTT | CASTLETGSDTQYF
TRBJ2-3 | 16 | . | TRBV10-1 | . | TGCGCCAGCAGTGAGGTGGGGTCTTCGCCCACAGATACGCAGTATTTT | CASSEVGSSPTDTQYF
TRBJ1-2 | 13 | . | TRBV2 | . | TGTGCCAGCAGCGAGGGTCTAGACTATGGCTACACCTTC | CASSEGLDYGYTF
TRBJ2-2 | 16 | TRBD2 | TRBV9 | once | TGTGCCAGCAGCCTTCTAGCGGGGCCGAACACCGGGGAGCTGTTTTTT | CASSLLAGPNTGELFF
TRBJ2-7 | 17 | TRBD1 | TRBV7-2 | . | TGTGCCAGCAGCTTAGTGGGTGGACAGGGAGCGCACTACGAGCAGTACTTC | CASSLVGGQGAHYEQYF
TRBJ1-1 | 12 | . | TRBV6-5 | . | TGTGCCAGCAGTCCACGGGAGGGCGAAGCTTTCTTT | CASSPREGEAFF
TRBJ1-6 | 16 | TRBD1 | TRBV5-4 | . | TGTGCCAGCAGCCAACCCGGGACAGGAGGTAATTCACCCCTCCACTTT | CASSQPGTGGNSPLHF
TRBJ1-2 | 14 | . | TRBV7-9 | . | TGTGCCAGCAGCTTAAGGGGGACGGGATATGGCTACACCTTC | CASSLRGTGYGYTF
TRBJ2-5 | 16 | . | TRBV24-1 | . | TGTGCCACCAGTGATTTTGACGGAAGCCCGGGGGAGACCCAGTACTTC | CATSDFDGSPGETQYF
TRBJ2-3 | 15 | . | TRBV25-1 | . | TGTGCCAGCAGTCAGAAGGGAAGAGTGGAAGATACGCAGTATTTT | CASSQKGRVEDTQYF
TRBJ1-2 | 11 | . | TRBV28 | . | TGTGCCAGCAGCCCAGGGGATGGCTACACCTTC | CASSPGDGYTF
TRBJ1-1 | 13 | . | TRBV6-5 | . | TGTGCCAGCAGGAAACAGGGCATCACTGAAGCTTTCTTT | CASRKQGITEAFF
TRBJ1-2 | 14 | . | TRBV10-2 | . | TGCGCCAGCAGTGGCCAGGGTTTCGACTATGGCTACACCTTC | CASSGQGFDYGYTF
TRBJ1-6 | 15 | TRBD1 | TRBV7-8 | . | TGTGCCAGCAGCTTAGGTACAGGGGTAGGGTCACCCCTCCACTTT | CASSLGTGVGSPLHF
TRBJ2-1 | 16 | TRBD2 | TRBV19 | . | TGTGCCAGTAGTTTCCGGACTAGCGGGGGGGCTAATGAGCAGTTCTTC | CASSFRTSGGANEQFF
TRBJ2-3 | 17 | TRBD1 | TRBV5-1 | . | TGCGCCAGCAGCTTGGGGGCGACAGGGTTAGTCACAGATACGCAGTATTTT | CASSLGATGLVTDTQYF